The entry below gives a single TCR beta chain sequence along with its context. The CDR3 has 12 amino acids. Trimming took 1 base from V and 5 from J, leaving 5 bases between them. Authors' methods: Reference gene primers were amplified, and this amplification served to estimate nucleated cell counts. TCRdb's table, derived via immunoSEQ multiplex PCR, lists solely in-frame clones and lacks some. The DNA was the basis for D and trimming; V, J and clone size are from that table. The sample carries 250,000 or so clones, almost 85% recorded once. The sample belongs to a study of blood T cell repertoires in COVID-19. As for the study in general: T cells, B-cell-depleted T cells, or PBMCs provided the cDNA or gDNA that served as material.

Sample: peripheral blood. The sequence derives from an elderly woman with acute or convalescent COVID-19. V gene TRBV12-3 or TRBV12-4 combines with J gene TRBJ1-2; D gene ambiguous. As DNA, the CDR3 is TGTGCCAGCAGTTTAGTTCCATATGGCTACACCTTC. This gives the protein CASSLVPYGYTF.